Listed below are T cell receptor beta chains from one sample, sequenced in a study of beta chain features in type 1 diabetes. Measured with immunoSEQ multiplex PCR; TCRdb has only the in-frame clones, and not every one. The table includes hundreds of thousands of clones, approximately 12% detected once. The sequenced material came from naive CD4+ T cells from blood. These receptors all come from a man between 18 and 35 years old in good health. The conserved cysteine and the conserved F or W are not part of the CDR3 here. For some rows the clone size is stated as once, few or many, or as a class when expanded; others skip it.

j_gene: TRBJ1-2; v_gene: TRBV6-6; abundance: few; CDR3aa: ASSYEKYYGYT
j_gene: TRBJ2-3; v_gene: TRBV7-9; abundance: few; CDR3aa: ASSIQGVGTDTQY
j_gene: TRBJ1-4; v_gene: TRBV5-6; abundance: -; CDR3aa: ASSPDGGSNEKLF
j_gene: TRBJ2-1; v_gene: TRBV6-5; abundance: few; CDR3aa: ATSRDPSYNEQF
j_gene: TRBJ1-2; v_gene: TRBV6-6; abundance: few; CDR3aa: ASEGAIRYT
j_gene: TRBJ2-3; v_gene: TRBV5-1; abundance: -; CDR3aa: ASSLGAETQY
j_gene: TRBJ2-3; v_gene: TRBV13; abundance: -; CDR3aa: ASSPRTYTDTQY
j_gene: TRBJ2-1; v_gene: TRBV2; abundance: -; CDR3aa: ASRLFLIRTGTPNNEQF
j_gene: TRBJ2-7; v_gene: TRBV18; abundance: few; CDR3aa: ASSPARGSSYEQY
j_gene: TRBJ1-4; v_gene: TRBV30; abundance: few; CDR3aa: AWSVWQGNEKLF
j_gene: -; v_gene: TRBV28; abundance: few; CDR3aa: ASIGYYEQY
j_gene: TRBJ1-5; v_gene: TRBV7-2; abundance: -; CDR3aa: ASSLDTVPYNQPQH
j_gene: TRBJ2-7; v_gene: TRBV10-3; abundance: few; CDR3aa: AISRGIAGTPYEQY
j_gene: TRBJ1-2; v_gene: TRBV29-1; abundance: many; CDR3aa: SVAPGHQASGYT
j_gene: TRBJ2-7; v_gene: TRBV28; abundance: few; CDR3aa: ASSPTGGSYEQY